The 19 T cell receptor beta chains below come from one sample, sequenced in a study of metastatic and nonmetastatic thyroid tumors. TCRdb re-called the PCR reads with MiXCR. The data contain around 20,000 clones, around 30% of them singletons. Each patient went into thyroid surgery without having received any treatment. The specimen was tumor tissue. The source of these receptors is a female donor with papillary thyroid cancer or a benign thyroid nodule (not recorded which). Some clones in this sample may be carry-over from other donors' samples.

The chain recombines TRBV11-1 with TRBJ2-7, with 16 positions matching TRBD2. V dropped 5 bases and J dropped 4; count of bases not matched to a gene: 8. The CDR3 has 17 residues. Germline assignment: CDR1 SGHAT and CDR2 FQDESV (reference sequence). CDR3 nucleotides: TGTGCCAGCAGCCCGGGACTAGCGGGAGGGAGAGGGTACGAGCAGTACTTC. Translation gives CASSPGLAGGRGYEQYF.

The rearrangement joins TRBV5-1 to TRBJ1-2; D possibly corresponds to TRBD1 (6 bases). V shed 6 bases and J shed 2 bases, with 14 bases lying between them. This CDR3 has 14 amino acids. Germline-derived CDR1 and CDR2 are SGHRS and YFSETQ. The CDR3 nucleotides are TGCGCCAGCAAAGAGGGGGGGTCCAACTATGGCTACACCTTC. Translation gives CASKEGGSNYGYTF. The variable domain in full, with the rest retrieved from reference TRBV5-1 and TRBJ1-2, is KAGVTQTPRYLIKTRGQQVTLSCSPISGHRSVSWYQQTPGQGLQFLFEYFSETQRNKGNFPGRFSGRQFSNSRSEMNVSTLELGDSALYLCASKEGGSNYGYTFGSGTRLTVV.

With respect to this clone: The junction departs from the called germline gene at one end, perhaps through a read error. V is TRBV19 and J is TRBJ1-2; no clear D. The CDR3 spans 15 residues. Germline lookup yields CDR1 LNHDA and CDR2 SQIVND (reference sequence). The CDR3 DNA reads as TGTTCCAGTAGTATTGGCCCCCTCCAGTGGATTGGCTACACCTTC. It is translated as CSSSIGPLQWIGYTF.

This clone was seen at least ten times. V and J are TRBV19 and TRBJ1-4; no reliable D call. This CDR3 is 15 amino acids long. Germline V CDR1 and CDR2: LNHDA, SQIVND (reference sequence). Trimming removed 6 bases at V and 0 bases at J, with 11 bases between. The CDR3 here is CASRAREATNEKLFF. The DNA of the CDR3 is TGTGCCAGTAGGGCCCGAGAGGCAACTAATGAAAAACTGTTTTTT.

The V and J genes are TRBV5-1 and TRBJ1-6; D remains unclear. The CDR3 sequence is 16 residues long. V dropped 2 bases and J dropped 0 bases, with 9 bases sitting between them. CDR1 is SGHRS, CDR2 YFSETQ, per germline. The DNA for the CDR3 is TGCGCCAGCAGCTTATCCCCGAGCTCCTATAATTCACCCCTCCACTTT. Its protein product is CASSLSPSSYNSPLHF. The entire variable domain, with the rest obtained from reference TRBV5-1 and TRBJ1-6, is as follows: KAGVTQTPRYLIKTRGQQVTLSCSPISGHRSVSWYQQTPGQGLQFLFEYFSETQRNKGNFPGRFSGRQFSNSRSEMNVSTLELGDSALYLCASSLSPSSYNSPLHFGNGTRLTVT.

This rearrangement joins TRBV27 to TRBJ1-4; D unclear. V lost 3 bases and J 8 bases, leaving 16 bases between the germline ends. The CDR3 loop spans 15 amino acids. CDR1 MNHEY and CDR2 SMNVEV come from the germline V gene (reference sequence). The CDR3 DNA reads TGTGCCAGCAGTTTGGGTTCGCGGGCTGGGGAAAAACTGTTTTTT. Translation gives CASSLGSRAGEKLFF.

This clone showed up just a few times. With a much larger clone just one base away, this may be a read error. This chain uses TRBV29-1 with TRBJ2-3, with D possibly matching TRBD2 (5 bases). Germline CDR1 is SQVTM and CDR2 is ANQGSEA. This CDR3 is built from 15 residues. Deletions cut 5 bases from V and 1 base from J, with 16 bases between. CDR3 sequence: CSVFIAWPGTDTQYF. The CDR3 DNA sequence: TGCAGCGTTTTTATAGCGTGGCCCGGCACAGATACGCAGTATTTT.

Relative to its sample, this clone is medium-sized. This chain uses TRBV28 with TRBJ2-1, with unresolved D. The CDR3 extends over 16 amino acids. Per germline, CDR1 MDHEN and CDR2 SYDVKM. Between the trimmed V and J ends, which lost 3 bases and 3 bases, there was a span of 15 bases. CDR3 coding DNA: TGTGCCAGCAGTTTGGGGTCCCCCGCGGACTACAATGAGCAGTTCTTC. Translated, it gives CASSLGSPADYNEQFF. Supplemented by reference TRBV28 and TRBJ2-1, the full variable domain reads DVKVTQSSRYLVKRTGEKVFLECVQDMDHENMFWYRQDPGLGLRLIYFSYDVKMKEKGDIPEGYSVSREKKERFSLILESASTNQTSMYLCASSLGSPADYNEQFFGPGTRLTVL.

This clone ranks as medium-sized. The rearrangement joins TRBV6-1 to TRBJ1-2; unclear D gene. The CDR3 totals 13 residues. CDR1 is MNHNS and CDR2 is SASEGT in the germline V gene. V lost 4 bases and J lost 2, with 8 bases in between. The CDR3 region has the DNA TGTGCCAGCAGTGCGTATACCAACTATGGCTACACCTTC. It is translated as CASSAYTNYGYTF.

This clone is categorized as medium-sized. The chain carries TRBV30 and TRBJ1-4, with no clear D. This CDR3 region has 11 residues. The germline CDR1 and CDR2 sequences are GTSNPN and SVGIG (reference sequence). Trimming removed 0 bases from V and 7 bases from J, with 3 bases in between. The CDR3 DNA follows: TGTGCCTGGAGTGTAGGTGAAAAACTGTTTTTT. It yields the protein CAWSVGEKLFF. Looking up the rest from reference TRBV30 and TRBJ1-4 gives the full variable domain: SQTIHQWPATLVQPVGSPLSLECTVEGTSNPNLYWYRQAAGRGLQLLFYSVGIGQISSEVPQNLSASRPQDRQFILSSKKLLLSDSGFYLCAWSVGEKLFFGSGTQLSVL.

This chain connects TRBV19 to TRBJ1-5, with D unresolved. CDR1 is LNHDA and CDR2 is SQIVND in the germline V gene (reference sequence). The CDR3 spans 17 residues. The V end lost 2 bases, the J end lost 3 bases, and 17 bases lay between the germline ends. As DNA, the CDR3 is TGTGCCAGTAGTATATCACCGCATACTTCGCACAATCAGCCCCAGCATTTT. Its protein is CASSISPHTSHNQPQHF. Full variable domain (missing parts from reference TRBV19 and TRBJ1-5): DGGITQSPKYLFRKEGQNVTLSCEQNLNHDAMYWYRQDPGQGLRLIYYSQIVNDFQKGDIAEGYSVSREKKESFPLTVTSAQKNPTAFYLCASSISPHTSHNQPQHFGDGTRLSIL.

The table lists this clone with many counts. The same CDR3 also results from other DNA sequences found in this sample. This chain joins TRBV9 and TRBJ2-5; no clear D gene. The CDR3 totals 14 residues. CDR1 is SGDLS, CDR2 YYNGEE, per germline. V shed 4 bases and J shed 5 bases, with 15 bases lying between them. CDR3 coding DNA: TGTGCCAGCAGCCCCCGCCCCGGGTATGAGACCCAGTACTTC. It codes for CASSPRPGYETQYF.

This clone was picked up a small number of times. This chain connects TRBV6-4 to TRBJ2-1, with D perhaps given as TRBD1 or TRBD2 (5 bases each). CDR3 length equals 12 residues. Trimming stripped 4 bases from V and 14 bases from J, with 15 bases between. Germline CDR1 is MRHNA and CDR2 is SNTAGT. The CDR3 sequence: CASSGPGPLKFF. Written as DNA, the CDR3 is TGTGCCAGCAGTGGACCGGGGCCGTTGAAGTTCTTC.

The chain links TRBV20-1 to TRBJ2-7; a possible D gene is TRBD1 (6 bases). Trimming stripped 6 bases from V and 3 bases from J, with 9 bases between. CDR3 size: 11 residues. Per germline, CDR1 DFQATT and CDR2 SNEGSKA (reference sequence). CDR3 loop: CSAKTGYEQYF. DNA for the CDR3: TGCAGTGCCAAGACAGGCTACGAGCAGTACTTC.

This clone was picked up many times. The identical CDR3 is also encoded by other nucleotide sequences in the sample. V usage is TRBV9 and J usage is TRBJ2-1; D may be TRBD2 (6 bases). Germline V gives CDR1 SGDLS, CDR2 YYNGEE. The CDR3 spans 15 residues. V lost 0 bases to trimming and J lost 3 bases, with 10 bases between them. The chain's CDR3 is CASSVGGTDYNEQFF. In DNA form, the CDR3 reads TGTGCCAGCAGCGTAGGGGGGACTGACTACAATGAGCAGTTCTTC.

This clone was counted a few times. This chain uses TRBV27 with TRBJ1-2, with TRBD1 as a possible D gene (5 bases). Trimming stripped 1 base from V and 2 bases from J, with 11 bases between. This CDR3 is built from 15 residues. Germline assignment: CDR1 MNHEY and CDR2 SMNVEV (reference sequence). This CDR3 is CASSLLQGPNYGYTF. DNA for the CDR3: TGTGCCAGCAGTTTATTGCAGGGTCCCAACTATGGCTACACCTTC.

This clone was seen a handful of times. The V call is TRBV6-5, the J call TRBJ1-2; possibly TRBD1 for D (6 bases). The CDR3 totals 15 residues. The germline CDR1 and CDR2 sequences are MNHEY and SVGAGI. V lost 5 bases and J lost 5, with 18 bases in between. The CDR3 protein is CASSIQGGFRYGYTF. CDR3 in DNA: TGTGCCAGCAGTATACAGGGAGGGTTTAGGTATGGCTACACCTTC.

The genes are TRBV6-5 and TRBJ2-7, with TRBD1 as a possible D gene (6 bases). V was shortened by 7 bases and J by 1 base, with 17 bases between the two germline ends. The CDR3 consists of 15 residues. Germline V gene sequence: CDR1 MNHEY, CDR2 SVGAGI. Here the CDR3 reads CASNSNRDQSYEQYF. For the CDR3, the DNA is TGTGCCAGCAATTCAAACAGGGATCAATCCTACGAGCAGTACTTC.

By proportion, this clone is medium-sized. The DNA of the CDR3 is TGTGCCAGCAGCCCTAGCGGTTCCTCCTACGAGCAGTACTTC. Protein: CASSPSGSSYEQYF. This chain links TRBV6-1 with TRBJ2-7; 7 nucleotides align to TRBD2. Germline CDR1 is MNHNS and CDR2 is SASEGT. This CDR3 has 14 residues. Trimming at V came to 6 bases and at J to 0 bases, leaving 5 bases not matched to a gene.